Listed here are 24 T cell receptor beta chains from one sample, sequenced in a study of cytomegalovirus exposure and HLA in healthy donors. The study ran its PCR with 60 Vbeta and 13 Jbeta primers. The data were produced by immunoSEQ multiplex PCR, yet TCRdb's version contains in-frame clones alone and is incomplete. The top ten clones hold around 6% of a sample with 50,000 to 70,000 clones, 75% to 85% of them seen once. The sequencing sample was made of PBMCs. These receptors were taken from a male donor in good health and CMV-seronegative.

V is TRBV14 and J is TRBJ1-2; 7 bases are a match to TRBD1. CDR1 and CDR2 from the germline V gene are SGHDN and FVKESK. CDR3 size: 16 residues. The ends lost 5 bases at V and 8 bases at J; junction bases unmatched: 17. The CDR3 DNA sequence: TGTGCCAGCAGCTCTCTTGCCTCACAGGGGCTCCGGGGCTACACCTTC. It specifies CASSSLASQGLRGYTF.

In its sample, this clone was seen once. The chain uses TRBV27 and TRBJ1-6, with 7 bases matching TRBD1. CDR3 length: 17 amino acids. Trimming at V came to 5 bases and at J to 1 base, leaving 8 bases not matched to a gene. Germline loops: CDR1 MNHEY, CDR2 SMNVEV (reference sequence). Here the CDR3 DNA reads TGTGCCAGCAGTCTTGGGGCAGGGGGGTCCTATAATTCACCCCTCCACTTT. It is translated as CASSLGAGGSYNSPLHF.

Only a few counts were recorded for this clone. This chain joins TRBV29-1 and TRBJ1-2; D is undetermined. This CDR3 has 13 amino acids. V gave up 0 bases and J gave up 3 bases, with 8 bases separating them. The germline gives CDR1 SQVTM, CDR2 ANQGSEA. In DNA, the CDR3 is TGCAGCGTTGAAGATGTGAGGGACTATGGCTACACCTTC. This translates into CSVEDVRDYGYTF.

The gene calls are TRBV6-1 and TRBJ2-5, with D possibly matching TRBD1 (6 bases). The CDR3 is 12 residues long. V lost 1 base to trimming and J lost 6 bases, with 6 bases between them. Germline CDR1 is MNHNS and CDR2 is SASEGT. The CDR3 protein is CASSEGGQTQYF. The DNA of the CDR3 is TGTGCCAGCAGTGAAGGGGGGCAGACCCAGTACTTC.

The chain uses TRBV6-1 and TRBJ1-5; a possible D gene is TRBD1 (6 bases). Germline CDR1 and CDR2: MNHNS and SASEGT. Between the trimmed V and J ends, which lost 7 bases and 6 bases, there was a span of 16 bases. This CDR3 is 14 amino acids long. The CDR3 DNA sequence: TGTGCCAGCAAAGGGTGGCCAGGGGTTCAGCCCCAGCATTTT. Its translation: CASKGWPGVQPQHF.

This chain links TRBV9 with TRBJ1-2; the match to TRBD1 covers 11 bases. The germline gives CDR1 SGDLS, CDR2 YYNGEE. Trimming took 0 bases from V and 5 from J; bases not matched to a gene: 12. This CDR3 is 18 amino acids long. The CDR3 sequence is CASSVEAYAGQGVYGYTF. The DNA of the CDR3 is TGTGCCAGCAGCGTAGAAGCTTATGCGGGACAGGGGGTATATGGCTACACCTTC.

This chain links TRBV27 with TRBJ1-2, with D tentatively TRBD1 (6 bases). In germline, CDR1 is MNHEY, CDR2 SMNVEV (reference sequence). This CDR3 has 19 residues. Trimming removed 7 bases at V and 4 bases at J, with 31 bases between. CDR3 sequence (DNA): TGTGCCAGCAACGATAAGGGGGTGGGGGGGCGTCCCGATCGCTATGGCTACACCTTC. Translated: CASNDKGVGGRPDRYGYTF.

The chain uses TRBV5-1 and TRBJ1-1; tentative D call: TRBD1 (5 bases). Germline CDR1 reads SGHRS; CDR2 reads YFSETQ. Trimming took off 0 bases at V and 7 bases at J, with 13 bases between the two ends. The length of the CDR3 is 14 residues. CDR3 amino acids: CASSLESRQGEAFF. The CDR3 DNA is TGCGCCAGCAGCTTGGAATCCCGCCAGGGTGAAGCTTTCTTT.

This clone turned up a few times. This chain uses TRBV30 with TRBJ1-6, with 11 bases that match TRBD1. The CDR3 is 14 residues long. Germline CDR1 GTSNPN, CDR2 SVGIG (reference sequence). Trimming at V came to 2 bases and at J to 8 bases, leaving 2 bases not matched to a gene. The CDR3 spells CAWSRGQGDSPLHF. CDR3 DNA sequence: TGTGCCTGGAGTCGGGGACAGGGGGATTCACCCCTCCACTTT.

The chain recombines TRBV5-6 with TRBJ2-7, with 8 bases matching TRBD2. The CDR3 is 14 amino acids. Trimming took 2 bases from V and 4 from J; bases not matched to a gene: 5. Germline values: CDR1 SGHDT, CDR2 YYEEEE. The CDR3 here is CASSLTAGAYEQYF. The CDR3 nucleotides are TGTGCCAGCAGCTTAACAGCGGGGGCTTACGAGCAGTACTTC.

In this sample, this clone turned up a few times. V is TRBV7-2 and J is TRBJ1-4, with a weak D call TRBD1 (5 bases). CDR3 size: 15 residues. Per the germline V gene, CDR1 is SGHTA and CDR2 is FQGNSA. V gave up 5 bases and J gave up 8 bases, with 18 bases separating them. The CDR3 coding sequence is TGTGCCAGCAGCCTTGGACACGATCCCCCGGAAAAACTGTTTTTT. Protein product: CASSLGHDPPEKLFF.

The rearrangement links TRBV20-1 to TRBJ2-4; TRBD1 might be the D (5 bases). V lost 3 bases and J 11 bases, leaving 11 bases between the germline ends. Per germline, CDR1 DFQATT and CDR2 SNEGSKA (reference sequence). This CDR3 contains 11 residues. CDR3 sequence: CSARGQAFQYF. CDR3 bases: TGCAGTGCTAGGGGGCAGGCTTTTCAGTACTTC.

The chain uses TRBV29-1 and TRBJ2-7; the D gene is possibly TRBD2 (5 bases). V was pared by 0 bases and J by 5 bases, with 11 bases between. The CDR3 covers 13 residues. Germline assignment: CDR1 SQVTM and CDR2 ANQGSEA. In DNA form, the CDR3 reads TGCAGCGTTGAAGACGCGCTAGCTAACGAGCAGTACTTC. It codes for CSVEDALANEQYF.

This chain connects TRBV10-3 to TRBJ2-5, with 12 positions matching TRBD1. The end of the DNA is better explained by TRBJ2-7, so the J call may be wrong. Looked up from germline, CDR1 is ENHRY and CDR2 is SYGVKD. There are 15 residues in the CDR3. The CDR3: CAISPGQGASYEQYF. The CDR3 nucleotides read TGTGCCATCAGCCCGGGACAGGGGGCATCCTACGAGCAGTACTTC.

In its sample, this clone was seen a few times. The CDR3 sequence: CASSELAGGPDTQYF. For the CDR3, the DNA is TGTGCCAGCAGTGAACTAGCGGGGGGGCCAGATACGCAGTATTTT. The rearrangement links TRBV6-1 to TRBJ2-3, with TRBD2 matching 12 bases. The CDR3 runs 15 residues. With 2 bases clipped from V and 4 bases from J, the junction kept 1 base outside the gene matches. In germline, CDR1 is MNHNS, CDR2 SASEGT.

The chain recombines TRBV5-5 with TRBJ2-1; TRBD2 matches 8 bases. The CDR3 runs to 15 residues. V shed 4 bases and J 5 bases; nucleotides not matched to a gene: 8. The germline V gene has CDR1 SGHKS and CDR2 YYEKEE (reference sequence). The chain's CDR3 is CASSSSGGAHNEQFF. The DNA for the CDR3 is TGTGCCAGCAGCAGTTCCGGGGGGGCCCACAATGAGCAGTTCTTC. The full variable domain, its missing parts supplied by reference TRBV5-5 and TRBJ2-1, is DAGVTQSPTHLIKTRGQQVTLRCSPISGHKSVSWYQQVLGQGPQFIFQYYEKEERGRGNFPDRFSARQFPNYSSELNVNALLLGDSALYLCASSSSGGAHNEQFFGPGTRLTVL.

This sequence joins TRBV19 and TRBJ1-6; D not resolved. The CDR3 runs to 17 residues. Trimming left V 3 bases short and J 0 bases short, with 12 bases between. Per germline, CDR1 LNHDA and CDR2 SQIVND (reference sequence). The CDR3 DNA reads TGTGCCAGTAGTATTGGTCCTGGGAGCTCCTATAATTCACCCCTCCACTTT. Amino acid sequence: CASSIGPGSSYNSPLHF.

The rearrangement uses TRBV5-6 and TRBJ2-1; D call uncertain. The CDR3 has 14 amino acids. Trimming cost V 4 bases and J 4 bases, with 12 bases left between them. Germline assignment: CDR1 SGHDT and CDR2 YYEEEE. CDR3 amino acids: CASSPKRSYNEQFF. CDR3 coding DNA: TGTGCCAGCAGCCCCAAGAGGAGTTACAATGAGCAGTTCTTC. Variable domain in full (rest from reference TRBV5-6 and TRBJ2-1): DAGVTQSPTHLIKTRGQQVTLRCSPKSGHDTVSWYQQALGQGPQFIFQYYEEEERQRGNFPDRFSGHQFPNYSSELNVNALLLGDSALYLCASSPKRSYNEQFFGPGTRLTVL.

This rearrangement joins TRBV11-2 to TRBJ2-7, with 9 bases lining up with TRBD1. This CDR3 has 14 residues. The V gene end was trimmed by 11 bases and the J gene end by 6 bases; junction bases not matched to a gene: 14. Germline V gives CDR1 SGHAT, CDR2 FQNNGV. The CDR3 nucleotides are TGTGCCTGTGAACGGGACAGGGCCTCGGGCGAGCAGTACTTC. Residues: CACERDRASGEQYF.

The CDR3 region has the DNA TGTGCCAGCAGCGCGACAGGCGGCTACACCTTC. This gives the protein CASSATGGYTF. V gene TRBV21-1 combines with J gene TRBJ1-2; TRBD1, the table's D call, lacks a check against the DNA. TRBV21-1 is a pseudogene locus. The CDR3 covers 11 residues.

This chain uses TRBV6-1 with TRBJ2-2, with TRBD1 identical over 8 bases. Looked up from germline, CDR1 is MNHNS and CDR2 is SASEGT. V was pared by 1 base and J by 5 bases, with 3 bases of the junction left unmatched. This CDR3 spans 15 amino acids. CDR3 nucleotide sequence: TGTGCCAGCAGTGAAGGGACAGGGCTAACCGGGGAGCTGTTTTTT. Its translation is CASSEGTGLTGELFF.

In regard to this clone: An end of the junction differs from the germline gene, which may be a read error. This chain joins TRBV20-1 and TRBJ1-1; D gene unclear. The CDR3 has 11 amino acids. Germline V lookup: CDR1 DFQATT, CDR2 SNEGSKA (reference sequence). CDR3 amino acids: CSAMSNSEAFF. The DNA of the CDR3 is TGCAGTGCTATGAGTAACAGTGAAGCTTTCTTT.

The chain joins TRBV29-1 to TRBJ1-3, with 8 positions matching TRBD1. The CDR3 consists of 15 residues. Germline CDR1 is SQVTM and CDR2 is ANQGSEA. The V and J ends lost 4 bases and 0 bases, in that order; junction bases with no gene match: 5. In DNA form, the CDR3 reads TGCAGCGTTGGAGGACAGGGAAGCTCTGGAAACACCATATATTTT. Protein product: CSVGGQGSSGNTIYF.

As DNA, the CDR3 is TGTGCCAGCAGCCCGCAACAGGGTGGGGCAGATACGCAGTATTTT. It specifies CASSPQQGGADTQYF. The chain recombines TRBV7-2 with TRBJ2-3; the D gene is possibly TRBD1 (6 bases). The germline V gene encodes CDR1 SGHTA and CDR2 FQGNSA. Trimming shortened V by 5 bases and J by 4 bases, and 16 bases separated the two germline ends. CDR3 length: 15 amino acids.